These 29 T cell receptor beta chains originate from one sample sequenced in a study of OX40 agonist ivuxolimab in advanced cancers. Here immunoSEQ multiplex PCR was the method, and the copy in TCRdb shows in-frame clones only, minus some. The sample carries about 90,000 clones, about 89% recorded once. Sequencing was performed on CD4+ or CD8+ T cells sorted from blood, taken in a trial of the OX40 agonist ivuxolimab. These receptors all stem from an adult with an advanced solid tumor such as melanoma, head and neck, liver or kidney cancer.

This clone was observed a single time. The rearrangement joins TRBV27 to TRBJ2-5; TRBD2 matches at 9 bases. The germline CDR1 and CDR2 sequences are MNHEY and SMNVEV (reference sequence). The CDR3 covers 15 residues. The ends lost 4 bases at V and 4 bases at J; junction bases unmatched: 7. CDR3 nucleotide sequence: TGTGCCAGCAGTTCTCTAGCGGGACCCGGAGAGACCCAGTACTTC. Its protein is CASSSLAGPGETQYF.

The rearrangement uses TRBV5-4 and TRBJ2-5, with TRBD2 matching over 8 bases. The DNA end lines up better with TRBJ2-7; the J call may be wrong. The CDR3 sequence is 15 residues long. CDR1 SGHNT and CDR2 YYREEE come from the germline V gene (reference sequence). The CDR3 region is CASSLKLAADYEQYF. CDR3 nucleotides: TGTGCCAGCAGCCTTAAACTAGCGGCGGACTACGAGCAGTACTTC.

V gene TRBV5-1 combines with J gene TRBJ2-5; maybe TRBD2 (5 bases). Trimming stripped 0 bases from V and 1 base from J, with 10 bases between. Germline CDR1 SGHRS, CDR2 YFSETQ. The CDR3 totals 15 residues. The CDR3 protein is CASSLGSATQETQYF. In nucleotides, the CDR3 is TGCGCCAGCAGCTTGGGTAGCGCGACCCAAGAGACCCAGTACTTC. The variable domain in full, with the rest retrieved from reference TRBV5-1 and TRBJ2-5, is KAGVTQTPRYLIKTRGQQVTLSCSPISGHRSVSWYQQTPGQGLQFLFEYFSETQRNKGNFPGRFSGRQFSNSRSEMNVSTLELGDSALYLCASSLGSATQETQYFGPGTRLLVL.

The chain joins TRBV6-5 to TRBJ1-5; D perhaps matches TRBD1 (5 bases). V was shortened by 2 bases and J by 2 bases, with 10 bases between the two germline ends. Germline CDR1 is MNHEY and CDR2 is SVGAGI. The CDR3 contains 15 residues. CDR3 nucleotides: TGTGCCAGCAGTTACGGCGGGGACGGCAATCAGCCCCAGCATTTT. Its translation: CASSYGGDGNQPQHF.

The CDR3: CASSGPSGSDDTQYF. The CDR3 region has the DNA TGTGCCAGCAGCGGACCTAGCGGGAGTGATGATACGCAGTATTTT. V is TRBV28 and J is TRBJ2-3; 10 bases are a match to TRBD2. The V gene end was trimmed by 6 bases and the J gene end by 6 bases; junction bases not matched to a gene: 9. The CDR3 runs 15 residues. CDR1 is MDHEN, CDR2 SYDVKM, per germline.

This clone was observed once. The chain couples TRBV30 to TRBJ2-7, with 12 positions matching TRBD2. CDR3 length: 12 amino acids. V gave up 1 base and J gave up 10 bases; unmatched junction bases: 2. Germline V lookup: CDR1 GTSNPN, CDR2 SVGIG (reference sequence). The CDR3 sequence is CAWSGLAGDQYF. CDR3 DNA: TGTGCCTGGAGTGGACTAGCGGGGGACCAGTACTTC.

V gene TRBV19 combines with J gene TRBJ1-2; D is ambiguous. This CDR3 spans 11 amino acids. Germline V gives CDR1 LNHDA, CDR2 SQIVND (reference sequence). Trimming stripped 4 bases from V and 4 bases from J, with 4 bases between. The CDR3 nucleotides are TGTGCCAGTAGTAATAGCTATGGCTACACCTTC. The encoded protein is CASSNSYGYTF.

The rearrangement links TRBV5-1 to TRBJ2-7; the match to TRBD1 covers 7 bases. The CDR3 spans 15 residues. J gave up 7 bases and V 4 bases, and 14 bases lay outside the gene matches. CDR1 is SGHRS and CDR2 is YFSETQ in the germline V gene. The CDR3 DNA reads TGCGCCAGCAGCGAGCGATTAGACAGGGTTCGTGAGCAGTACTTC. It codes for CASSERLDRVREQYF.

V usage is TRBV9 and J usage is TRBJ2-6; TRBD1 agrees at 8 bases. Trimming took 3 bases from V and 0 from J; bases not matched to a gene: 17. The CDR3 totals 21 residues. The germline gives CDR1 SGDLS, CDR2 YYNGEE. Here the CDR3 reads CASSAYGLSGTGGSGANVLTF. The CDR3 DNA is TGTGCCAGCAGCGCATATGGCTTATCCGGGACAGGAGGCTCTGGGGCCAACGTCCTGACTTTC.

The chain couples TRBV9 to TRBJ2-3, with no clear D. Between the trimmed V and J ends, which lost 3 bases and 2 bases, there was a span of 13 bases. Germline loops: CDR1 SGDLS, CDR2 YYNGEE. There are 15 residues in the CDR3. The CDR3 spells CASSAGQSVTDTQYF. The CDR3 coding sequence is TGTGCCAGCAGCGCTGGCCAGTCAGTCACAGATACGCAGTATTTT. The whole variable domain, remainder taken from reference TRBV9 and TRBJ2-3, is DSGVTQTPKHLITATGQRVTLRCSPRSGDLSVYWYQQSLDQGLQFLIQYYNGEERAKGNILERFSAQQFPDLHSELNLSSLELGDSALYFCASSAGQSVTDTQYFGPGTRLTVL.

The rearrangement links TRBV19 to TRBJ2-1, with TRBD2 as a possible D gene (5 bases). The germline gives CDR1 LNHDA, CDR2 SQIVND (reference sequence). The germline V and J ends were trimmed by 3 bases and 5 bases, with 11 bases remaining between them. There are 14 residues in the CDR3. This chain's CDR3 is CASSIGGGNNEQFF. CDR3 in DNA: TGTGCCAGTAGTATCGGTGGAGGAAACAATGAGCAGTTCTTC. The full variable domain, in which reference TRBV19 and TRBJ2-1 provide the parts outside the CDR3, is DGGITQSPKYLFRKEGQNVTLSCEQNLNHDAMYWYRQDPGQGLRLIYYSQIVNDFQKGDIAEGYSVSREKKESFPLTVTSAQKNPTAFYLCASSIGGGNNEQFFGPGTRLTVL.

The table lists this clone with a count of one. The chain couples TRBV28 to TRBJ1-5, with a possible D match to TRBD1 (6 bases). Per the germline V gene, CDR1 is MDHEN and CDR2 is SYDVKM. CDR3 length equals 14 residues. The V gene lost 6 bases and the J gene lost 6 bases, with 15 bases spanning the gap. The CDR3 protein is CASRRTGYGQPQHF. CDR3 DNA: TGTGCCAGCAGGAGAACAGGGTACGGTCAGCCCCAGCATTTT.

This clone was counted once. The V gene is TRBV18, the J gene TRBJ2-2; 13 bases agree with TRBD2. Looked up from germline, CDR1 is KGHSH and CDR2 is LQKENI. CDR3 length equals 16 residues. V lost 8 bases, J lost 3 bases, and 6 bases stayed unmatched. CDR3 protein: CASPRTSGRDTGELFF. The CDR3 DNA is TGTGCCAGCCCGAGGACTAGCGGGAGAGACACCGGGGAGCTGTTTTTT.

The CDR3 reads CAWRSTVGTDTQYF. In DNA, the CDR3 is TGTGCCTGGAGGTCGACGGTGGGCACAGATACGCAGTATTTT. This chain joins TRBV30 and TRBJ2-3; D unclear. Germline loops: CDR1 GTSNPN, CDR2 SVGIG (reference sequence). The CDR3 covers 14 residues. V shed 3 bases and J shed 1 base, with 11 bases lying between them.

This chain connects TRBV28 to TRBJ1-5; a possible D gene is TRBD1 (5 bases). Trimming removed 6 bases from V and 4 bases from J, with 16 bases in between. Germline CDR1 MDHEN, CDR2 SYDVKM. The CDR3 covers 15 residues. As DNA, the CDR3 is TGTGCCAGCAGCTCTGGGCAGGGAGGGAATCAGCCCCAGCATTTT. It is translated as CASSSGQGGNQPQHF.

The rearrangement joins TRBV27 to TRBJ2-1; a weak D match, TRBD1 (6 bases). From germline, CDR1 is MNHEY and CDR2 SMNVEV (reference sequence). Trimming removed 0 bases at V and 3 bases at J, with 12 bases between. The CDR3 covers 16 residues. CDR3 nucleotides: TGTGCCAGCAGTTTATCGGGGACAAGTGACTACAATGAGCAGTTCTTC. Amino acid sequence: CASSLSGTSDYNEQFF.

In this sample, this clone turned up once. This chain uses TRBV27 with TRBJ2-7, with TRBD2 matching over 7 bases. Germline V gives CDR1 MNHEY, CDR2 SMNVEV (reference sequence). The CDR3 runs to 12 residues. The V segment lost 8 bases and the J segment 3 bases; nucleotides outside the gene matches: 4. The CDR3 bases are TGTGCCAGCTGGGACTACGTCTACGAGCAGTACTTC. Residues: CASWDYVYEQYF.

The J gene is TRBJ2-2, the V gene TRBV9; D call uncertain. Germline CDR1 SGDLS, CDR2 YYNGEE. V lost 0 bases to trimming and J lost 7 bases, with 16 bases between them. The CDR3 length is 16 residues. The CDR3 DNA reads as TGTGCCAGCAGCGTAGGACACGGTCTGGGGATCGGGGAGCTGTTTTTT. It is translated as CASSVGHGLGIGELFF.

The chain has TRBV7-2 and TRBJ2-5; possibly TRBD2 for D (6 bases). CDR3 length: 13 amino acids. The V and J ends lost 2 bases and 4 bases respectively, with 8 bases between them. The germline V gene encodes CDR1 SGHTA and CDR2 FQGNSA. As DNA, the CDR3 is TGTGCCAGCAGCTTAAGGAGGGCAGAGACCCAGTACTTC. This gives the protein CASSLRRAETQYF. Based on the CDR3 plus reference TRBV7-2 and TRBJ2-5, the full variable domain is GAGVSQSPSNKVTEKGKDVELRCDPISGHTALYWYRQSLGQGLEFLIYFQGNSAPDKSGLPSDRFSAERTGGSVSTLTIQRTQQEDSAVYLCASSLRRAETQYFGPGTRLLVL.

The chain carries TRBV5-1 and TRBJ1-1; no clear D. The CDR3 is made up of 11 amino acids. Trimming shortened V by 7 bases and J by 1 base, and 5 bases separated the two germline ends. CDR1 is SGHRS and CDR2 is YFSETQ in the germline V gene. The CDR3 here is CASRQNTEAFF. CDR3 DNA: TGCGCCAGCCGTCAGAACACTGAAGCTTTCTTT.

The rearrangement links TRBV6-5 to TRBJ2-5, with D unclear. Trimming took off 5 bases at V and 7 bases at J, with 8 bases between the two ends. The length of the CDR3 is 11 residues. Looked up from germline, CDR1 is MNHEY and CDR2 is SVGAGI. The CDR3 loop reads CASSTSVTQYF. The CDR3, as DNA: TGTGCCAGCAGTACCAGTGTGACCCAGTACTTC.

J is TRBJ2-3 and V is TRBV7-9; 11 bases match TRBD2. Unmatched junction bases numbered 9, after V lost 6 bases and J lost 7 bases. The CDR3 sequence is 15 residues long. CDR1 is SEHNR, CDR2 FQNEAQ, per germline (reference sequence). The CDR3 spells CASRGSGRAANTQYF. The CDR3 coding sequence is TGTGCCAGCAGGGGTAGCGGGAGGGCTGCAAATACGCAGTATTTT.

The gene calls are TRBV5-1 and TRBJ2-7; D may be TRBD2 (5 bases). CDR3 size: 14 residues. Germline lookup yields CDR1 SGHRS and CDR2 YFSETQ. V lost 3 bases, J lost 3 bases, and 13 bases lay in between. This CDR3 reads CASSSDWNYYEQYF. CDR3 bases: TGCGCCAGCAGCTCGGACTGGAATTACTACGAGCAGTACTTC. The full variable domain, its missing parts supplied by reference TRBV5-1 and TRBJ2-7, is KAGVTQTPRYLIKTRGQQVTLSCSPISGHRSVSWYQQTPGQGLQFLFEYFSETQRNKGNFPGRFSGRQFSNSRSEMNVSTLELGDSALYLCASSSDWNYYEQYFGPGTRLTVT.

This clone was recorded only once. J is TRBJ1-5 and V is TRBV6-5, with TRBD1 as a possible D gene (5 bases). The germline V and J ends were trimmed by 4 bases and 5 bases, with 9 bases remaining between them. Germline V CDR1 and CDR2: MNHEY, SVGAGI. CDR3 length equals 13 residues. In DNA form, the CDR3 reads TGTGCCAGCAGTTCGACAGAGTATCAGCCCCAGCATTTT. Translated, it gives CASSSTEYQPQHF.

This clone turned up a few times. The J gene is TRBJ1-2, the V gene TRBV27, with D tentatively TRBD1 (5 bases). CDR1 is MNHEY and CDR2 is SMNVEV in the germline V gene (reference sequence). Trimming left V 3 bases short and J 7 bases short, with 12 bases between. This CDR3 region has 13 residues. As DNA, the CDR3 is TGTGCCAGCAGTTTCTGGTCGGGGGGTGGCTACACCTTC. Its protein is CASSFWSGGGYTF.

The V and J genes are TRBV6-5 and TRBJ1-1, with TRBD1 matching over 9 bases. The germline V gene encodes CDR1 MNHEY and CDR2 SVGAGI. V was clipped by 4 bases and J by 11 bases; unmatched bases: 5. The CDR3 sequence is 12 residues long. CDR3 sequence: CASSWGQGDAFF. The CDR3 coding sequence is TGTGCCAGCAGTTGGGGACAGGGCGACGCTTTCTTT.

The J gene is TRBJ2-1, the V gene TRBV19; D possibly corresponds to TRBD2 (5 bases). Germline V lookup: CDR1 LNHDA, CDR2 SQIVND (reference sequence). The CDR3 is 14 amino acids. V was cut by 5 bases and J by 7 bases, with 15 bases left in between. CDR3 loop: CASSEYLTRNEQFF. The CDR3 bases are TGTGCCAGTAGTGAGTACCTAACTAGGAATGAGCAGTTCTTC.

The chain combines TRBV6-1 with TRBJ2-7; D unresolved. V lost 2 bases to trimming and J lost 0 bases, with 8 bases between them. The CDR3 is 14 amino acids. CDR1 MNHNS and CDR2 SASEGT come from the germline V gene. The CDR3 DNA reads TGTGCCAGCAGTGAATATGCCAGCTCCTACGAGCAGTACTTC. This codes for CASSEYASSYEQYF.

The chain combines TRBV2 with TRBJ2-7, with TRBD2 as a possible D gene (5 bases). V shed 10 bases and J shed 3 bases, with 13 bases lying between them. Germline-derived CDR1 and CDR2 are SNHLY and FYNNEI. There are 12 residues in the CDR3. This CDR3 is CANRRPNYEQYF. The CDR3 DNA sequence: TGTGCCAACCGGAGGCCCAACTACGAGCAGTACTTC. Combining the CDR3 with reference TRBV2 and TRBJ2-7 gives the whole variable domain EPEVTQTPSHQVTQMGQEVILRCVPISNHLYFYWYRQILGQKVEFLVSFYNNEISEKSEIFDDQFSVERPDGSNFTLKIRSTKLEDSAMYFCANRRPNYEQYFGPGTRLTVT.